This TCR beta chain appears in the sequencing data of a study of shared clonotypes between healthy human individuals. The ends were cut back, 7 bases at V and 0 bases at J, with 9 bases in the middle. The CDR3 covers 13 residues. Germline CDR1 is LNHNV and CDR2 is YYDKDF (reference sequence). Terminally differentiated effector memory CD45RA+ cells were left out of the naive CD8 fraction, which was CD45RO-negative and positively selected for CCR7. The protocol was immunoSEQ multiplex PCR, while the TCRdb copy is restricted to in-frame clones and leaves out a portion. The sample carries about 1,800,000 clones, over 85% recorded once.

This clonotype was sampled from a man younger than 30 in good health. The V gene is TRBV15, the J gene TRBJ1-1; D ambiguous. The specimen sequenced was naive CD8+ T cells sorted from blood. CDR3 region: CATKARLNTEAFF. The CDR3 DNA reads TGTGCCACCAAGGCCAGACTGAACACTGAAGCTTTCTTT.